These 8 T cell receptor beta chains share one sample of origin, sequenced in a study of blood T cell repertoires in COVID-19. Clones were read by immunoSEQ multiplex PCR, and TCRdb kept only the in-frame ones, dropping some. The data show approximately 300,000 clones, with 87% seen just once and about 5.7% held by the top ten. The sequencing sample was made of PBMCs or T cells enriched from blood (not recorded which). The receptors were sampled from a young woman who had recovered from COVID-19.

The CDR3 is CASSLLGQGSGELFF. CDR3 DNA sequence: TGTGCCAGCAGCTTACTCGGACAGGGGTCCGGGGAGCTGTTTTTT. The chain carries TRBV5-6 and TRBJ2-2, with 9 nucleotides matching TRBD1. Germline lookup yields CDR1 SGHDT and CDR2 YYEEEE. V shed 2 bases and J 6 bases; nucleotides not matched to a gene: 5. The CDR3 extends over 15 amino acids. Looking up the rest from reference TRBV5-6 and TRBJ2-2 gives the full variable domain: DAGVTQSPTHLIKTRGQQVTLRCSPKSGHDTVSWYQQALGQGPQFIFQYYEEEERQRGNFPDRFSGHQFPNYSSELNVNALLLGDSALYLCASSLLGQGSGELFFGEGSRLTVL.

CDR3 DNA: TGTGCCAGCAGCCTGGCCAGGGGCTACACCTTC. Residues: CASSLARGYTF. The V gene is TRBV5-6, the J gene TRBJ1-2; D is undetermined. Germline CDR1 reads SGHDT; CDR2 reads YYEEEE. This CDR3 is 11 amino acids long. V lost 4 bases, J lost 8 bases, and 9 bases lay in between.

This clone was counted only a few times. This sequence joins TRBV5-1 and TRBJ2-2; tentatively, D is TRBD1 (5 bases). The V end lost 7 bases, the J end lost 2 bases, and 6 bases lay between the germline ends. The CDR3 length is 12 residues. Germline CDR1 reads SGHRS; CDR2 reads YFSETQ. The CDR3 DNA reads TGCGCCAGCGGACATAACACCGGGGAGCTGTTTTTT. Its translation: CASGHNTGELFF.

This chain links TRBV28 with TRBJ1-2, with D tentatively TRBD1 (6 bases). V was cut by 1 base and J by 2 bases, with 11 bases left in between. CDR1 is MDHEN and CDR2 is SYDVKM in the germline V gene. CDR3 size: 15 residues. The CDR3: CASSLYLTGNYGYTF. CDR3 in DNA: TGTGCCAGCAGTTTATACTTGACAGGAAACTATGGCTACACCTTC.

V and J are TRBV5-1 and TRBJ2-2; TRBD1 might be the D (6 bases). Trimming took off 0 bases at V and 7 bases at J, with 19 bases between the two ends. Germline CDR1 and CDR2: SGHRS and YFSETQ. The CDR3 is made up of 17 amino acids. CDR3 region: CASSLGRQAVILGELFF. The CDR3 DNA is TGCGCCAGCAGCTTGGGCCGACAGGCCGTAATCCTCGGGGAGCTGTTTTTT.

The chain joins TRBV5-1 to TRBJ1-5; maybe TRBD1 (6 bases). The germline V gene has CDR1 SGHRS and CDR2 YFSETQ. Trimming pared 2 bases from V and 6 bases from J, leaving 15 bases between. There are 15 residues in the CDR3. CDR3 nucleotides: TGCGCCAGCAGCTTTGAGGGGGGGGCCAGTCAGCCCCAGCATTTT. Residues: CASSFEGGASQPQHF.

This chain links TRBV7-3 with TRBJ2-1; 7 bases agree with TRBD1. The CDR3 covers 15 residues. The junction had 4 bases not matched to a gene; V was cut back by 5 bases and J by 0 bases. Germline V gives CDR1 SGHTA, CDR2 FQGTGA. Here the CDR3 reads CASSHDRDSYNEQFF. CDR3 sequence (DNA): TGTGCCAGCAGCCATGACAGGGACTCCTACAATGAGCAGTTCTTC.

This rearrangement joins TRBV6-6 to TRBJ1-3; tentatively, D is TRBD1 (5 bases). V lost 6 bases and J lost 2, with 14 bases in between. The CDR3 runs to 15 residues. Germline CDR1 reads MNHNY; CDR2 reads SVGAGI (reference sequence). The CDR3: CASSPTGVTGNTIYF. The CDR3 region has the DNA TGTGCCAGCAGCCCAACGGGGGTCACTGGAAACACCATATATTTT.